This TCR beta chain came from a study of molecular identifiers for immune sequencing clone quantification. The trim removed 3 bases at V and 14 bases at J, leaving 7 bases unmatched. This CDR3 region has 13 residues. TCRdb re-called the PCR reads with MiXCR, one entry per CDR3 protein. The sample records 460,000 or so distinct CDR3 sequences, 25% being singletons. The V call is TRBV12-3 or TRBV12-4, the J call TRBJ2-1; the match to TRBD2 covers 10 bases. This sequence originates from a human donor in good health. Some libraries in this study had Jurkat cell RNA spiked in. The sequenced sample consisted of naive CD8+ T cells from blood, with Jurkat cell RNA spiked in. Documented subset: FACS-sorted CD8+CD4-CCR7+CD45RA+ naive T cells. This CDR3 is CASSFYLAGVKFF. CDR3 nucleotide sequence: TGTGCCAGCAGTTTTTACCTAGCGGGAGTGAAGTTCTTC.